A selection of T cell receptor beta chains follows, all from one sample in a study of blood T cell repertoires in COVID-19. Sequencing used immunoSEQ multiplex PCR; TCRdb keeps in-frame clones, though not all of them. This table has 29,000 or so clones, around 91% appearing once. The specimen sequenced was peripheral blood. The receptor source for this set is a man aged 55-75 years with acute or convalescent COVID-19. CDR3s include the opening cysteine and the closing phenylalanine or tryptophan. Fields, in order: clone size, CDR3 length, J gene, D gene, V gene, CDR3 DNA, CDR3 protein. D genes are given only for firm matches. Some rows mark clone size as missing; the rest say once, few, many or name a class of expanded clone.

abundance: -
len: 15
j_gene: TRBJ1-2
d_gene: TRBD1
v_gene: TRBV4-1
CDR3nt: TGCGCCAGCAGCCATAGGACAGGGGGCGCCTATGGCTACACCTTC
CDR3aa: CASSHRTGGAYGYTF

abundance: once
len: 15
j_gene: TRBJ1-1
d_gene: -
v_gene: TRBV7-8
CDR3nt: TGTGCCAGCAGCCTCATGGTTGGGCTAAGCACTGAAGCTTTCTTT
CDR3aa: CASSLMVGLSTEAFF

abundance: -
len: 15
j_gene: TRBJ1-2
d_gene: -
v_gene: TRBV19
CDR3nt: TGTGCCAGTAGTGCCTCAGGACAATCAGTCTATGGCTACACCTTC
CDR3aa: CASSASGQSVYGYTF

abundance: -
len: 14
j_gene: TRBJ1-3
d_gene: -
v_gene: TRBV18
CDR3nt: TGTGCCAGCTCAACTGACAGGACTGGAAACACCATATATTTT
CDR3aa: CASSTDRTGNTIYF

abundance: -
len: 14
j_gene: TRBJ1-2
d_gene: -
v_gene: TRBV25-1
CDR3nt: TGTGCCAGCAGAGGAATCAACAGGGCTTGGGGCTACACCTTC
CDR3aa: CASRGINRAWGYTF

abundance: -
len: 16
j_gene: TRBJ2-3
d_gene: -
v_gene: TRBV24-1
CDR3nt: TGTGCCACCAGTGCCGTCGGGGTAGCGGCGTCAGATACGCAGTATTTT
CDR3aa: CATSAVGVAASDTQYF

abundance: -
len: 14
j_gene: TRBJ2-7
d_gene: -
v_gene: TRBV5-6
CDR3nt: TGTGCCAGCAGCAGCGGGCCAGAATCCTACGAGCAGTACTTC
CDR3aa: CASSSGPESYEQYF

abundance: -
len: 16
j_gene: TRBJ2-1
d_gene: TRBD2
v_gene: TRBV9
CDR3nt: TGTGCCAGCAGCGTAGCAGCGGGAGGGCCTCAGTGGGAGCAGTTCTTC
CDR3aa: CASSVAAGGPQWEQFF

abundance: once
len: 14
j_gene: TRBJ1-1
d_gene: -
v_gene: TRBV5-1
CDR3nt: TGCGCCAGCAGGAGGGAGGGGCTGAACACTGAAGCTTTCTTT
CDR3aa: CASRREGLNTEAFF

abundance: -
len: 19
j_gene: TRBJ1-2
d_gene: -
v_gene: TRBV21-1
CDR3nt: TGTGCCAGCAGCAAACAGCTCCGGATCCCAGGCCTTACTAACTATGGCTACACCTTC
CDR3aa: CASSKQLRIPGLTNYGYTF

abundance: -
len: 17
j_gene: TRBJ2-2
d_gene: TRBD2
v_gene: TRBV28
CDR3nt: TGTGCCAGCAGAAGACTAGCGGGAGGGCCTGGCACCGGGGAGCTGTTTTTT
CDR3aa: CASRRLAGGPGTGELFF

abundance: -
len: 16
j_gene: TRBJ1-1
d_gene: TRBD1
v_gene: TRBV28
CDR3nt: TGTGCCAGCAGTTCCTCACACGGGACAGGGGTCGCTGAAGCTTTCTTT
CDR3aa: CASSSSHGTGVAEAFF

abundance: -
len: 18
j_gene: TRBJ2-1
d_gene: -
v_gene: TRBV21-1
CDR3nt: TGTGCCAGCAGCCTACGGGGCCATAGCGGGAGGTTGAGGAATGAGCAGTTCTTC
CDR3aa: CASSLRGHSGRLRNEQFF

abundance: -
len: 15
j_gene: TRBJ1-3
d_gene: -
v_gene: TRBV9
CDR3nt: TGTGCCAGCAGCGTAACGGTGAACTCTGGAAACACCATATATTTT
CDR3aa: CASSVTVNSGNTIYF

abundance: -
len: 14
j_gene: TRBJ2-6
d_gene: -
v_gene: TRBV6-5
CDR3nt: TGTGCCAGCAAATCTCGTTCTGGGGCCAACGTCCTGACTTTC
CDR3aa: CASKSRSGANVLTF

abundance: -
len: 13
j_gene: TRBJ1-1
d_gene: -
v_gene: TRBV18
CDR3nt: TGTGCCAGCTCACCTTCCTCGAACACTGAAGCTTTCTTT
CDR3aa: CASSPSSNTEAFF

abundance: -
len: 15
j_gene: TRBJ2-3
d_gene: -
v_gene: TRBV28
CDR3nt: TGTGCCAGCAGTTGGGGGGGCCCCAACACAGATACGCAGTATTTT
CDR3aa: CASSWGGPNTDTQYF

abundance: -
len: 18
j_gene: TRBJ1-2
d_gene: -
v_gene: TRBV21-1
CDR3nt: TGTGCCAGCAGCAAATCGAGAGGGACAACAACGCGACACTATGGCTACACCTTC
CDR3aa: CASSKSRGTTTRHYGYTF

abundance: -
len: 14
j_gene: TRBJ1-5
d_gene: -
v_gene: TRBV10-2
CDR3nt: TGCGCCAGCACGGAACAGGGAGCAAATCAGCCCCAGCATTTT
CDR3aa: CASTEQGANQPQHF

abundance: -
len: 18
j_gene: TRBJ1-1
d_gene: -
v_gene: TRBV7-9
CDR3nt: TGTGCCAGCAGCTTAAGAGACCCCCGTGGGGCCCCCCTTCTTGAAGCTTTCTTT
CDR3aa: CASSLRDPRGAPLLEAFF

abundance: -
len: 15
j_gene: TRBJ2-1
d_gene: TRBD2
v_gene: TRBV5-1
CDR3nt: TGCGCCAGCCGACCACTAGCGGCCGTGGGGGGAGAGCAGTTCTTC
CDR3aa: CASRPLAAVGGEQFF

abundance: -
len: 15
j_gene: TRBJ2-5
d_gene: TRBD2
v_gene: TRBV9
CDR3nt: TGTGCCAGCAGCGCACTAGCGGGAGGGCGGGAGACCCAGTACTTC
CDR3aa: CASSALAGGRETQYF

abundance: -
len: 13
j_gene: TRBJ2-1
d_gene: -
v_gene: TRBV7-2
CDR3nt: TGTGCCAGCAGCTTAGAGAACATTGGTGAGCAGTTCTTC
CDR3aa: CASSLENIGEQFF

abundance: -
len: 17
j_gene: TRBJ2-2
d_gene: -
v_gene: TRBV15
CDR3nt: TGTGCCACCAGCAGAGATTGGGCTAGCAGGAACACCGGGGAGCTGTTTTTT
CDR3aa: CATSRDWASRNTGELFF

abundance: -
len: 13
j_gene: TRBJ2-3
d_gene: -
v_gene: TRBV7-6
CDR3nt: TGTGCCAGCAGCTTAGCGACAGGCTTAGGGCAGTATTTT
CDR3aa: CASSLATGLGQYF

abundance: -
len: 15
j_gene: TRBJ1-5
d_gene: -
v_gene: TRBV19
CDR3nt: TGTGCCAGTAGTATTCGGAGGGATTTCGCTCAGCCCCAGCATTTT
CDR3aa: CASSIRRDFAQPQHF

abundance: few
len: 15
j_gene: TRBJ2-7
d_gene: TRBD1
v_gene: TRBV10-3
CDR3nt: TGTGCCATCAGTGAGTCGGGGGACAGGGCACGCGAGCAGTACTTC
CDR3aa: CAISESGDRAREQYF

abundance: -
len: 13
j_gene: TRBJ1-1
d_gene: -
v_gene: TRBV19
CDR3nt: TGTGCCACCTCGCTGGGAGGGTACACTGAAGCTTTCTTT
CDR3aa: CATSLGGYTEAFF

abundance: -
len: 15
j_gene: TRBJ2-1
d_gene: TRBD2
v_gene: TRBV11-2
CDR3nt: TGTGCCAGCAGCTTAGATCTAGCGGGGGGGCAAGAGCAGTTCTTC
CDR3aa: CASSLDLAGGQEQFF

abundance: -
len: 15
j_gene: TRBJ2-6
d_gene: TRBD1
v_gene: TRBV19
CDR3nt: TGTGCCAGTAGCCCACAGGGGAGTCTCGCCAACGTCCTGACTTTC
CDR3aa: CASSPQGSLANVLTF

abundance: -
len: 14
j_gene: TRBJ2-2
d_gene: TRBD2
v_gene: TRBV5-4
CDR3nt: TGTGCCAGCAGCCGGGACTATATAACCGGGGAGCTGTTTTTT
CDR3aa: CASSRDYITGELFF

abundance: -
len: 16
j_gene: TRBJ2-1
d_gene: -
v_gene: TRBV18
CDR3nt: TGTGCCAGCTCACCAAGGCAGGGAAGCTCCTACAATGAGCAGTTCTTC
CDR3aa: CASSPRQGSSYNEQFF

abundance: -
len: 15
j_gene: TRBJ2-3
d_gene: -
v_gene: TRBV7-8
CDR3nt: TGTGCCAGCAGCTCTTGGACAGTTAGCACAGATACGCAGTATTTT
CDR3aa: CASSSWTVSTDTQYF

abundance: -
len: 15
j_gene: TRBJ2-2
d_gene: TRBD1
v_gene: TRBV6-5
CDR3nt: TGTGCCAGCAGTCCCGGGACAGGGAACACCGGGGAGCTGTTTTTT
CDR3aa: CASSPGTGNTGELFF

abundance: -
len: 14
j_gene: TRBJ2-5
d_gene: TRBD1
v_gene: TRBV5-1
CDR3nt: TGCGCCAGCAGCTGGGAGACAGGGCGGGAGACCCAGTACTTC
CDR3aa: CASSWETGRETQYF

abundance: -
len: 18
j_gene: TRBJ1-2
d_gene: TRBD1
v_gene: TRBV2
CDR3nt: TGTGCCAGCACCCCAGCGGCGCGAGGAGGGGGCAGTAACTATGGCTACACCTTC
CDR3aa: CASTPAARGGGSNYGYTF

abundance: -
len: 15
j_gene: TRBJ1-1
d_gene: TRBD1
v_gene: TRBV5-4
CDR3nt: TGTGCCAGCAGCGGACAGGGACAGGGGAAGACTGAAGCTTTCTTT
CDR3aa: CASSGQGQGKTEAFF

abundance: -
len: 14
j_gene: TRBJ2-5
d_gene: TRBD2
v_gene: TRBV28
CDR3nt: TGTGCCAGCAGTCCCAGACTAGCGGGAGTCCCTCAGTACTTC
CDR3aa: CASSPRLAGVPQYF

abundance: -
len: 16
j_gene: TRBJ1-2
d_gene: TRBD1
v_gene: TRBV28
CDR3nt: TGTGCCAGCAGAGGGGGGGGACAGGGGAGCACCGATGGCTACACCTTC
CDR3aa: CASRGGGQGSTDGYTF

abundance: -
len: 15
j_gene: TRBJ2-3
d_gene: TRBD2
v_gene: TRBV5-6
CDR3nt: TGTGCCAGCAGCTTCCTAGCGGGGTCCACAGATACGCAGTATTTT
CDR3aa: CASSFLAGSTDTQYF

abundance: -
len: 16
j_gene: TRBJ1-1
d_gene: -
v_gene: TRBV27
CDR3nt: TGTGCCACAAAGGAACAGGGAGCTATAACGACGTCTGAAGCTTTCTTT
CDR3aa: CATKEQGAITTSEAFF

abundance: once
len: 16
j_gene: TRBJ2-1
d_gene: TRBD2
v_gene: TRBV7-2
CDR3nt: TGTGCCAGCAGCTTAGGCCATAGCGGGACCGGAGGGGAGCAGTTCTTC
CDR3aa: CASSLGHSGTGGEQFF